The clone carrying this TCR beta chain appeared once. Its specificity is unknown. This specimen belongs to a study of CD8+CD57+ T cells in acquired aplastic anemia. Looking at the study overall: Healthy donors had, on average, around 10 million reads for their CD4+ cells. Notes on the study in general: Around 27 sequences, all CD8+ CDR3, were shared between patients and controls.

The CDR3 is made up of 13 amino acids. Per the germline V gene, CDR1 is ENHRY and CDR2 is SYGVKD. The V end was cut by 7 bases, the J end by 2 bases, with 12 bases between. Genomic DNA was employed as the template in profiling TCR beta VDJ and CDR3. TCRdb passed the reads through MiXCR, listing each CDR3 protein once. The sample has some 190,000 distinct CDR3 sequences, 40% to 50% seen once. The rearrangement uses TRBV10-3 and TRBJ2-7, with D possibly matching TRBD1 (5 bases). The sample taken for sequencing was sorted CD4+, CD8+, or CD8+CD57+ T cells (not recorded which) from PBMCs. The receptor comes from a human donor in good health. In DNA, the CDR3 is TGTGCCATCACTGACAGAGCTACCTACGAGCAGTACTTC. It is translated as CAITDRATYEQYF.